This TCR beta chain was sequenced in a study of breast tumors, draining lymph nodes, adjacent tissues. Study results and limitations: Luminal-like breast cancer showed significantly greater tumor-nontumor repertoire similarity than basal-like breast cancer did.

Breast cancer patients provided tissue from their axillary draining lymph nodes. TCRdb reanalysed the multiplex PCR reads using MiXCR and keeps one entry per CDR3 protein. The table records some 150,000 distinct CDR3 sequences, 30% to 40% of them present only once. Germline CDR1 KGHDR, CDR2 SFDVKD. The CDR3 runs to 15 residues. With 11 bases removed from V and 1 base from J, the gap between germline ends came to 18 bases. Comment on this clonotype: Its antigen is as yet unknown.

Sequencing was done on a sample of axillary lymph node tissue. The chain has TRBV24-1 and TRBJ2-3; tentative D call: TRBD2 (6 bases). This TCR was sampled from a female donor with breast cancer. Some clones in this sample may be carry-over from other donors' samples. The CDR3 region has the DNA TGTGCCAGTTCCGCCAGGGACTTACGCACAGATACGCAGTATTTT. This gives the protein CASSARDLRTDTQYF.